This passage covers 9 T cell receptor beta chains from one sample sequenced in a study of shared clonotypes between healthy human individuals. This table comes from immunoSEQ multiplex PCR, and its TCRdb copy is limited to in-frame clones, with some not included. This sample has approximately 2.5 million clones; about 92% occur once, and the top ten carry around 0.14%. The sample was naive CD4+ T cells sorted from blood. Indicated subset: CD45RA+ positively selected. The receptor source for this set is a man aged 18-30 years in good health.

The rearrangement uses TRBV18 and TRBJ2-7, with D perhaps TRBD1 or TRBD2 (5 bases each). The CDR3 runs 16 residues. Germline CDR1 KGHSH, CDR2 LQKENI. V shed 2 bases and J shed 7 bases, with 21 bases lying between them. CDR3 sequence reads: CASSPFAGTDLSEQYF. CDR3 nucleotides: TGTGCCAGCTCACCATTCGCCGGGACGGACCTATCAGAGCAGTACTTC.

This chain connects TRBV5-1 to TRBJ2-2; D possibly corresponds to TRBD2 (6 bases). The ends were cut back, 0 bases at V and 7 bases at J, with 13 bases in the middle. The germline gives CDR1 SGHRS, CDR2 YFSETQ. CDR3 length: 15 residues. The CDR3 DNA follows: TGCGCCAGCAGCTTGGATTTGGAGGGGAGCGGGGAGCTGTTTTTT. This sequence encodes CASSLDLEGSGELFF.

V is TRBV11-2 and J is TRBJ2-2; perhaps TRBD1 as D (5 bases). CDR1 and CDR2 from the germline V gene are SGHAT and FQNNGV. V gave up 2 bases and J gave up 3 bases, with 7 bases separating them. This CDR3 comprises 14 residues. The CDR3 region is CASSLQQDTGELFF. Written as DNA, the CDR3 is TGTGCCAGCAGCTTACAACAGGACACCGGGGAGCTGTTTTTT.

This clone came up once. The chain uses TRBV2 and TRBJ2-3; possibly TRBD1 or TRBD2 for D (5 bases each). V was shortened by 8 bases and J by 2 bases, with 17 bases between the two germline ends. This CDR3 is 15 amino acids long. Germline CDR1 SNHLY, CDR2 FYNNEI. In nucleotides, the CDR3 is TGTGCCAGCGGGGACGAGCACGGGTTCACAGATACGCAGTATTTT. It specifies CASGDEHGFTDTQYF.

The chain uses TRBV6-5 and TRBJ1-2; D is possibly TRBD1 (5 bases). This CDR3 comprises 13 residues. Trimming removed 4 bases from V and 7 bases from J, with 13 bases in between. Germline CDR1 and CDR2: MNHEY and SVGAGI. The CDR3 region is CASSWGAELGYTF. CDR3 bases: TGTGCCAGCAGTTGGGGCGCAGAGCTTGGCTACACCTTC.

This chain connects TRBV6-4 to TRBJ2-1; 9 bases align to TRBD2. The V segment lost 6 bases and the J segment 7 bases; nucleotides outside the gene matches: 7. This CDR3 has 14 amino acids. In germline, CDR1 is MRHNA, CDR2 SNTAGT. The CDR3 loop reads CASRDSGSPNEQFF. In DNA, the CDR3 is TGTGCCAGCAGAGATAGCGGGAGCCCGAATGAGCAGTTCTTC.

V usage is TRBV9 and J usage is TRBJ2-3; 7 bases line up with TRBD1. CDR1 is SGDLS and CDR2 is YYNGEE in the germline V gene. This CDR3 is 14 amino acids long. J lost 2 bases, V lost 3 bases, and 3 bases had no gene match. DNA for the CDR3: TGTGCCAGCAGCGCCGACAGGGCCACAGATACGCAGTATTTT. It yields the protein CASSADRATDTQYF.

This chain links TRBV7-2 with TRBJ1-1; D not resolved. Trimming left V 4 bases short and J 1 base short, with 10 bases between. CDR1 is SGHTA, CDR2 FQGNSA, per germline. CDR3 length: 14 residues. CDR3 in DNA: TGTGCCAGCAGCTCCCGGGCCGGGAACACTGAAGCTTTCTTT. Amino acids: CASSSRAGNTEAFF. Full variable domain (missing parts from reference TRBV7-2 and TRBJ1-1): GAGVSQSPSNKVTEKGKDVELRCDPISGHTALYWYRQSLGQGLEFLIYFQGNSAPDKSGLPSDRFSAERTGGSVSTLTIQRTQQEDSAVYLCASSSRAGNTEAFFGQGTRLTVV.

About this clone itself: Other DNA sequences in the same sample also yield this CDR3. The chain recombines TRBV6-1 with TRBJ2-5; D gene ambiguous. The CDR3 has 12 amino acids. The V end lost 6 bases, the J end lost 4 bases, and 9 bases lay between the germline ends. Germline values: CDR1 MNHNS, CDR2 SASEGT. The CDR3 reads CASSRSRETQYF. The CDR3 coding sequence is TGTGCCAGCAGCCGGAGTCGAGAGACCCAGTACTTC.